This TCR beta chain was recovered during a study of post-analysis software for immune sequencing data. As for this clonotype: Its target is unknown.

Unique-molecular-identifier-tagged TCR beta cDNA libraries were used. TCRdb ran MiXCR on the PCR reads and lists one entry per CDR3 protein. The table lists roughly 200,000 distinct CDR3 sequences, about 30% of them singletons. Findings of the study overall: Patients carried roughly five TRBV segments more frequently than controls did, and TRBV5-6, TRBV5-1 and TRBV20-1 were among them.

Trimming cost V 6 bases and J 5 bases, with 8 bases left between them. The CDR3 runs 12 residues. Germline V gene lookup returns CDR1 ENHRY and CDR2 SYGVKD. The receptor was isolated from a girl aged 2-17 years with multiple sclerosis. The source material was blood. The rearrangement joins TRBV10-3 to TRBJ2-1; D is unclear. CDR3 amino acids: CAISPLNNEQFF. DNA of the CDR3: TGTGCCATCAGCCCATTGAACAATGAGCAGTTCTTC.